This TCR beta chain derives from a study of multiple sclerosis patients with progressive multifocal leukoencephalopathy. General study findings and limits: Whether JC virus or general immunocompromise explains the findings remained unclear. In most PML patients, TRB repertoires appeared less diverse by entropy. No common TRBV or TRBJ usage or pairing appeared at PML.

Time point noted: 5 to 6 months of natalizumab therapy. Trimming pared 4 bases from V and 1 base from J, leaving 8 bases between. This CDR3 is built from 13 residues. The germline gives CDR1 MNHEY, CDR2 SVGAGI. Assay used: immunoSEQ multiplex PCR; TCRdb lists only in-frame clones, some missing. The profile shows tens of thousands of clones, 89% of them singletons. A single count supports this clone. The antigen remains undetermined. The chain combines TRBV6-5 with TRBJ2-7; D unclear. This specimen was PBMCs, taken from a patient treated with natalizumab. The sequence was collected from a human donor with multiple sclerosis. CDR3 bases: TGTGCCAGCAGTTTTGGCCTATCCTACGAGCAGTACTTC. Translation: CASSFGLSYEQYF.